The 32 T cell receptor beta chains in this list originate from one sample, sequenced in a study of cytomegalovirus exposure and HLA in healthy donors. It was with 60 Vbeta and 13 Jbeta primers that the PCR ran. Sequencing was performed with immunoSEQ multiplex PCR; in TCRdb, only in-frame clones are kept and a portion is missing. The sample has more than 110,000 clones; under 80% are singletons. Specimen: PBMCs. These receptors all stem from a male donor in good health and CMV-seronegative.

For the CDR3, the DNA is TGTGCCAGCAGTTTAGGAACAGGTGGCCTCAATCAGCCCCAGCATTTT. Amino acid sequence: CASSLGTGGLNQPQHF. This chain uses TRBV27 with TRBJ1-5; perhaps TRBD1 as D (5 bases). The CDR3 runs to 16 residues. CDR1 is MNHEY and CDR2 is SMNVEV in the germline V gene (reference sequence). V was clipped by 2 bases and J by 3 bases, with 14 bases between them.

This clone has just one count. V is TRBV7-9 and J is TRBJ1-2; possibly TRBD1 for D (6 bases). Germline CDR1 SEHNR, CDR2 FQNEAQ (reference sequence). V gave up 2 bases and J gave up 8 bases, with 12 bases separating them. The CDR3 is 13 amino acids. CDR3 nucleotides: TGTGCCAGCAGCTTAAGGGGGGGTCGGGGCTACACCTTC. Amino acid sequence: CASSLRGGRGYTF.

The rearrangement joins TRBV19 to TRBJ2-7; D is possibly TRBD1 (5 bases). CDR1 and CDR2 (germline): LNHDA, SQIVND (reference sequence). V lost 4 bases and J 0 bases, leaving 16 bases between the germline ends. The CDR3 length is 16 residues. The CDR3 protein is CASSKDGRASSYEQYF. DNA of the CDR3: TGTGCCAGTAGTAAGGATGGCAGGGCCAGCTCCTACGAGCAGTACTTC.

A single count supports this clone. V gene TRBV9 combines with J gene TRBJ2-3, with TRBD2 identical over 9 bases. Germline trimming cut 0 bases from V and 6 bases from J; bases unmatched to any gene: 8. The germline V gene has CDR1 SGDLS and CDR2 YYNGEE. The CDR3 totals 16 residues. The CDR3 sequence: CASSVGGRALGDTQYF. The CDR3 nucleotides read TGTGCCAGCAGCGTAGGCGGGAGGGCCTTAGGGGATACGCAGTATTTT.

The chain is built from TRBV18 and TRBJ1-6, with D perhaps matching TRBD1 (5 bases). The V gene's germline CDR1 is KGHSH and CDR2 LQKENI. Between the trimmed V and J ends, which lost 4 bases and 9 bases, there was a span of 13 bases. The CDR3 extends over 14 amino acids. Here the CDR3 reads CASSQQDQGSPLHF. For the CDR3, the DNA is TGTGCCAGCTCACAACAAGATCAGGGTTCACCCCTCCACTTT.

The rearrangement links TRBV5-6 to TRBJ2-7, with 7 nucleotides matching TRBD1. Trimming took 6 bases from V and 1 from J; bases not matched to a gene: 4. The germline gives CDR1 SGHDT, CDR2 YYEEEE. This CDR3 has 13 amino acids. CDR3 nucleotide sequence: TGTGCCAGCATGGGACAGACATCCTACGAGCAGTACTTC. Its protein is CASMGQTSYEQYF.

This chain uses TRBV7-9 with TRBJ2-7; 7 bases are a match to TRBD1. CDR1 is SEHNR, CDR2 FQNEAQ, per germline (reference sequence). The CDR3 has 14 residues. V was pared by 4 bases and J by 1 base, with 4 bases of the junction left unmatched. The CDR3 is CASSSRDRSYEQYF. Here the CDR3 DNA reads TGTGCCAGCAGCTCCCGGGACAGATCCTACGAGCAGTACTTC.

This clone was detected once. This sequence joins TRBV14 and TRBJ2-7; possibly TRBD2 for D (6 bases). This CDR3 spans 13 amino acids. CDR1 is SGHDN, CDR2 FVKESK, per germline. V shed 1 base and J shed 7 bases, with 11 bases lying between them. Written as DNA, the CDR3 is TGTGCCAGCAGCCAAGCGAGGGCGGGGGAGCAGTACTTC. It encodes CASSQARAGEQYF.

The rearrangement uses TRBV4-3 and TRBJ1-1, with D possibly TRBD1 on 6 matching bases. The V end lost 0 bases, the J end lost 2 bases, and 13 bases lay between the germline ends. Germline values: CDR1 LGHNA, CDR2 YSLEER. The CDR3 spans 16 residues. CDR3 in amino acids: CASSQDSGAFNTEAFF. The CDR3 coding sequence is TGCGCCAGCAGCCAAGACTCAGGGGCCTTTAACACTGAAGCTTTCTTT.

This clone was seen just once. CDR3 nucleotides: TGTGCCAGCAGTGACGGGGGGTTCACAGATACGCAGTATTTT. This translates into CASSDGGFTDTQYF. The chain uses TRBV6-4 and TRBJ2-3, with a weak D call TRBD2 (6 bases). Germline CDR1 MRHNA, CDR2 SNTAGT. Between the trimmed V and J ends, which lost 2 bases and 2 bases, there was a span of 8 bases. The CDR3 has 14 amino acids.

This chain links TRBV6-6 with TRBJ2-7; D is ambiguous. The ends were cut back, 6 bases at V and 0 bases at J, with 9 bases in the middle. The CDR3 spans 13 residues. CDR1 MNHNY and CDR2 SVGAGI come from the germline V gene (reference sequence). CDR3 DNA sequence: TGTGCCAGCAGGCGGTACAACTCCTACGAGCAGTACTTC. This gives the protein CASRRYNSYEQYF.

J is TRBJ1-1 and V is TRBV14, with 7 bases that match TRBD1. The CDR3 length is 15 residues. With V trimmed by 2 bases and J by 5 bases, 8 bases remained unmatched. Germline CDR1 SGHDN, CDR2 FVKESK. The CDR3 region has the DNA TGTGCCAGCAGCCAAAAACTCAGGGGGAGAACTGAAGCTTTCTTT. The encoded protein is CASSQKLRGRTEAFF.

This chain uses TRBV15 with TRBJ2-4, with a possible D match to TRBD1 (6 bases). The germline V gene encodes CDR1 LNHNV and CDR2 YYDKDF (reference sequence). Trimming cost V 3 bases and J 6 bases, with 6 bases left between them. The CDR3 consists of 12 residues. This CDR3 is CATSSRGNIQYF. In DNA, the CDR3 is TGTGCCACCAGCAGCAGGGGAAACATTCAGTACTTC.

The rearrangement uses TRBV10-2 and TRBJ1-5; 7 bases match TRBD1. In germline, CDR1 is WSHSY, CDR2 SAAADI. CDR3 length: 14 residues. Losses at the gene ends were 8 bases for V and 4 bases for J; bases not matched to a gene: 8. The CDR3 nucleotides read TGCGCCAGCGTGGGCAGGGGGATTAATCAGCCCCAGCATTTT. This translates into CASVGRGINQPQHF.

The V call is TRBV7-3, the J call TRBJ1-1, with 8 bases aligning to TRBD1. The CDR3 is made up of 17 amino acids. Germline values: CDR1 SGHTA, CDR2 FQGTGA. Unmatched junction bases numbered 12, after V lost 3 bases and J lost 3 bases. The CDR3 DNA reads as TGTGCCAGCAGCTTGGGCAGGGGGCTAAGGGTGGACACTGAAGCTTTCTTT. It codes for CASSLGRGLRVDTEAFF.

This clone was observed a few times. The chain combines TRBV5-1 with TRBJ1-1, with D maybe TRBD1 (5 bases). The germline V and J ends were trimmed by 4 bases and 4 bases, with 11 bases remaining between them. This CDR3 is 13 amino acids long. The germline V gene has CDR1 SGHRS and CDR2 YFSETQ. CDR3 protein: CASSPPGGTEAFF. CDR3 in DNA: TGCGCCAGCAGCCCCCCGGGGGGCACTGAAGCTTTCTTT.

The V and J genes are TRBV5-6 and TRBJ2-5; the match to TRBD2 covers 14 bases. There are 15 residues in the CDR3. The ends lost 4 bases at V and 4 bases at J; junction bases unmatched: 3. The germline V gene encodes CDR1 SGHDT and CDR2 YYEEEE. CDR3 sequence reads: CASSTTSGGGETQYF. The CDR3 nucleotides read TGTGCCAGCAGCACGACTAGCGGGGGGGGAGAGACCCAGTACTTC.

The gene calls are TRBV7-6 and TRBJ1-3; weak D call: TRBD1 (5 bases). The CDR3 runs to 14 residues. Germline CDR1 reads SGHVS; CDR2 reads FNYEAQ. Trimming took off 5 bases at V and 0 bases at J, with 8 bases between the two ends. The CDR3 is CASSQDNSGNTIYF. Written as DNA, the CDR3 is TGTGCCAGCAGCCAGGACAACTCTGGAAACACCATATATTTT.

The J gene is TRBJ2-7, the V gene TRBV7-3, with TRBD2 as a possible D gene (5 bases). This CDR3 comprises 14 residues. The germline CDR1 and CDR2 sequences are SGHTA and FQGTGA. Trimming left V 5 bases short and J 0 bases short, with 11 bases between. The CDR3 loop is CASSPGSSSYEQYF. CDR3 coding DNA: TGTGCCAGCAGCCCGGGGTCCAGCTCCTACGAGCAGTACTTC.

The chain employs TRBV14 and TRBJ2-1, with 12 bases aligning to TRBD1. The J segment lost 8 bases and the V segment lost 4 bases, leaving 6 bases of the junction unmatched. Germline-derived CDR1 and CDR2 are SGHDN and FVKESK. CDR3 length: 15 amino acids. CDR3 sequence: CASSRRDRGRDEQFF. CDR3 in DNA: TGTGCCAGCAGCCGTAGGGACAGGGGGCGCGATGAGCAGTTCTTC.

The chain employs TRBV7-9 and TRBJ2-5; 8 nucleotides match TRBD2. Per germline, CDR1 SEHNR and CDR2 FQNEAQ (reference sequence). The CDR3 covers 15 residues. The V gene end was trimmed by 5 bases and the J gene end by 3 bases; junction bases not matched to a gene: 8. In DNA, the CDR3 is TGTGCCAGCAGCGTGATAGCGGGGCCTAAAGAGACCCAGTACTTC. Its protein product is CASSVIAGPKETQYF.

This clone was counted a single time. The chain links TRBV5-4 to TRBJ1-1; D is perhaps TRBD1 (5 bases). This CDR3 comprises 14 residues. V shed 4 bases and J shed 2 bases, with 12 bases lying between them. The germline CDR1 and CDR2 sequences are SGHNT and YYREEE (reference sequence). Here the CDR3 reads CASSGTGINTEAFF. Written as DNA, the CDR3 is TGTGCCAGCAGCGGAACAGGAATCAACACTGAAGCTTTCTTT.

The chain has TRBV7-3 and TRBJ1-1; possibly TRBD1 for D (5 bases). The CDR3 sequence is 17 residues long. Trimming took 2 bases from V and 4 from J, leaving 20 bases between them. Germline assignment: CDR1 SGHTA and CDR2 FQGTGA. DNA for the CDR3: TGTGCCAGCAGCTTAGGGAGGGGACGTTGGATAGGCACTGAAGCTTTCTTT. Its protein product is CASSLGRGRWIGTEAFF. Drawing the rest from reference TRBV7-3 and TRBJ1-1, the complete variable domain is GAGVSQTPSNKVTEKGKYVELRCDPISGHTALYWYRQSLGQGPEFLIYFQGTGAADDSGLPNDRFFAVRPEGSVSTLKIQRTERGDSAVYLCASSLGRGRWIGTEAFFGQGTRLTVV.

Written as DNA, the CDR3 is TGTGCCAGCAGCCCAGGGGGCGCCTCGTCCGAAGCTTTCTTT. This codes for CASSPGGASSEAFF. This chain uses TRBV6-4 with TRBJ1-1; 8 nucleotides match TRBD1. The germline CDR1 and CDR2 sequences are MRHNA and SNTAGT. V lost 6 bases, J lost 8 bases, and 11 bases stayed unmatched. This CDR3 region has 14 residues.

V and J are TRBV19 and TRBJ2-7, with 10 bases identical to TRBD1. The J segment lost 6 bases and the V segment lost 6 bases, leaving 8 bases of the junction unmatched. CDR1 and CDR2 from the germline V gene are LNHDA and SQIVND (reference sequence). CDR3 length equals 14 residues. The CDR3 is CASSRLGTGAEQYF. CDR3 DNA: TGTGCCAGTAGCAGATTAGGGACAGGGGCCGAGCAGTACTTC.

This chain connects TRBV6-5 to TRBJ1-2, with TRBD1 matching over 8 bases. This CDR3 region has 14 residues. The J segment lost 1 base and the V segment lost 6 bases, leaving 4 bases of the junction unmatched. Germline loops: CDR1 MNHEY, CDR2 SVGAGI. This CDR3 is CASRKDRGNYGYTF. The CDR3 bases are TGTGCCAGCAGAAAAGACAGGGGTAACTATGGCTACACCTTC.

Only one count was recorded for this clone. The rearrangement links TRBV7-3 to TRBJ2-2; weak D call: TRBD1 (5 bases). Trimming pared 4 bases from V and 1 base from J, leaving 19 bases between. Germline V gives CDR1 SGHTA, CDR2 FQGTGA. The CDR3 covers 18 residues. CDR3 bases: TGTGCCAGCAGCTCCCCGCTAGGGGCTCGCGAGAACACCGGGGAGCTGTTTTTT. Amino acid sequence: CASSSPLGARENTGELFF.

This rearrangement joins TRBV16 to TRBJ2-2; 14 positions agree with TRBD2. This CDR3 is built from 18 residues. V lost 4 bases and J lost 4; bases outside the gene matches: 8. The V gene's germline CDR1 is KGHSY and CDR2 FQNENV. The CDR3 nucleotides read TGTGCCAGCAGCCCGGGGACTAGCGGGAGTCCGGGCACCGGGGAGCTGTTTTTT. Amino acid sequence: CASSPGTSGSPGTGELFF.

The chain links TRBV7-2 to TRBJ2-1, with D tentatively TRBD2 (6 bases). The CDR3 runs to 14 residues. V was pared by 10 bases and J by 3 bases, with 16 bases between. CDR1 SGHTA and CDR2 FQGNSA come from the germline V gene. CDR3 in DNA: TGTGCCACCGCGATGGAGGGAAGCTACAATGAGCAGTTCTTC. Its translation is CATAMEGSYNEQFF. Using reference TRBV7-2 and TRBJ2-1 for the parts outside the CDR3, the full variable domain is GAGVSQSPSNKVTEKGKDVELRCDPISGHTALYWYRQSLGQGLEFLIYFQGNSAPDKSGLPSDRFSAERTGGSVSTLTIQRTQQEDSAVYLCATAMEGSYNEQFFGPGTRLTVL.

The V call is TRBV18, the J call TRBJ2-2, with 10 bases matching TRBD2. CDR3 size: 16 residues. Trimming at V came to 2 bases and at J to 5 bases, leaving 5 bases not matched to a gene. Germline V gene data show CDR1 as KGHSH and CDR2 as LQKENI. CDR3 sequence: CASSPLAGGGTGELFF. In nucleotides, the CDR3 is TGTGCCAGCTCACCATTAGCGGGAGGTGGAACCGGGGAGCTGTTTTTT.

About this clone: Other DNA sequences in this specimen translate into the identical CDR3. The chain employs TRBV7-2 and TRBJ2-7; D call uncertain. This CDR3 is 11 amino acids long. Germline V gene lookup returns CDR1 SGHTA and CDR2 FQGNSA. Trimming pared 4 bases from V and 3 bases from J, leaving 4 bases between. CDR3 nucleotide sequence: TGTGCCAGCAGCTCCCTCTACGAGCAGTACTTC. Encoded protein: CASSSLYEQYF.

The V call is TRBV9, the J call TRBJ1-2, with 10 bases identical to TRBD1. With V trimmed by 3 bases and J by 5 bases, 7 bases remained unmatched. The CDR3 consists of 15 residues. The germline V gene encodes CDR1 SGDLS and CDR2 YYNGEE. The CDR3 sequence is CASSARQGAFYGYTF. CDR3 nucleotides: TGTGCCAGCAGCGCAAGACAGGGGGCGTTTTATGGCTACACCTTC.